The 25 T cell receptor beta chains reported below all come from one sample, sequenced in a study of OX40 agonist ivuxolimab in advanced cancers. This table comes from immunoSEQ multiplex PCR, and its TCRdb copy is limited to in-frame clones, with some not included. The profile shows around 80,000 clones, approximately 88% of them singletons. The sample consisted of CD4+ or CD8+ T cells sorted from blood, taken in a trial of the OX40 agonist ivuxolimab. The receptors originated from an adult with an advanced solid tumor such as melanoma, head and neck, liver or kidney cancer.

The J gene is TRBJ1-5, the V gene TRBV27, with D hard to call. The V gene lost 3 bases and the J gene lost 7 bases, with 10 bases spanning the gap. The CDR3 is 13 amino acids. In germline, CDR1 is MNHEY, CDR2 SMNVEV (reference sequence). The CDR3 bases are TGTGCCAGCAGTTTCCGGGAAGGCCAGCCCCAGCATTTT. Its translation is CASSFREGQPQHF.

The J gene is TRBJ1-5, the V gene TRBV6-1; TRBD1 might be the D (6 bases). Germline V gene sequence: CDR1 MNHNS, CDR2 SASEGT. V shed 7 bases and J shed 2 bases, with 15 bases lying between them. The CDR3 runs 15 residues. The DNA of the CDR3 is TGTGCCAGCATCGACCAGGGGCCTCGCAATCAGCCCCAGCATTTT. This codes for CASIDQGPRNQPQHF.

This clone was recorded only once. V usage is TRBV6-5 and J usage is TRBJ1-5, with 7 bases matching TRBD1. This CDR3 has 11 amino acids. Germline V lookup: CDR1 MNHEY, CDR2 SVGAGI. Germline trimming cut 10 bases from V and 11 bases from J; bases unmatched to any gene: 8. As DNA, the CDR3 is TGTGCCACCAGACAGGGTTTGACCCAGCATTTT. Encoded protein: CATRQGLTQHF.

This chain uses TRBV6-1 with TRBJ1-5, with D possibly matching TRBD1 (6 bases). Trimming shortened V by 7 bases and J by 0 bases, and 13 bases separated the two germline ends. The V gene's germline CDR1 is MNHNS and CDR2 SASEGT. There are 15 residues in the CDR3. CDR3 bases: TGTGCCAGCACCGCGGGGGCTCTTAGCAATCAGCCCCAGCATTTT. Translated, it gives CASTAGALSNQPQHF.

The chain carries TRBV6-5 and TRBJ1-6; D gene uncertain. In germline, CDR1 is MNHEY, CDR2 SVGAGI. CDR3 length: 16 amino acids. Trimming took off 0 bases at V and 5 bases at J, with 11 bases between the two ends. The CDR3: CASSYSWQRNNSPLHF. In DNA, the CDR3 is TGTGCCAGCAGTTACTCATGGCAGCGTAATAATTCACCCCTCCACTTT.

The chain couples TRBV19 to TRBJ1-3; D is undetermined. Germline V gives CDR1 LNHDA, CDR2 SQIVND (reference sequence). V was clipped by 6 bases and J by 0 bases, with 6 bases between them. The CDR3 covers 13 residues. CDR3 nucleotide sequence: TGTGCCAGTAGGCTAAGCTCTGGAAACACCATATATTTT. It translates to CASRLSSGNTIYF.

This clone was observed a few times. The J gene is TRBJ2-7, the V gene TRBV4-3, with 16 bases lining up with TRBD2. V shed 4 bases and J 0 bases; nucleotides not matched to a gene: 3. This CDR3 is built from 17 residues. Per germline, CDR1 LGHNA and CDR2 YSLEER. CDR3 loop: CASSPGLAGGGSYEQYF. As DNA, the CDR3 is TGCGCCAGCAGCCCGGGACTAGCGGGGGGGGGCTCCTACGAGCAGTACTTC.

This clone was observed once. The chain is built from TRBV6-5 and TRBJ2-1, with 11 bases lining up with TRBD2. CDR3 size: 16 residues. V was pared by 4 bases and J by 4 bases, with 6 bases of the junction left unmatched. Per the germline V gene, CDR1 is MNHEY and CDR2 is SVGAGI. For the CDR3, the DNA is TGTGCCAGCAGTTGGGGCGGGACTAGCGGTTACAATGAGCAGTTCTTC. Translation: CASSWGGTSGYNEQFF.

The V and J genes are TRBV30 and TRBJ2-7; D may be TRBD1 or TRBD2 (5 bases each). Trimming pared 3 bases from V and 2 bases from J, leaving 8 bases between. CDR1 GTSNPN and CDR2 SVGIG come from the germline V gene (reference sequence). CDR3 length equals 12 residues. CDR3 in DNA: TGTGCCTGGAGGGGGGAACCCTACGAGCAGTACTTC. Amino acids: CAWRGEPYEQYF.

The CDR3 DNA sequence: TGTGCCAGCAGCAAAGAGGCTTATGGCTACACCTTC. Translation: CASSKEAYGYTF. This rearrangement joins TRBV7-2 to TRBJ1-2; D ambiguous. The CDR3 covers 12 residues. CDR1 and CDR2 from the germline V gene are SGHTA and FQGNSA. Trimming pared 5 bases from V and 5 bases from J, leaving 9 bases between.

The table lists this clone with a count of one. The chain has TRBV11-1 and TRBJ2-4; a weak D match, TRBD1 (6 bases). The CDR3 is made up of 18 amino acids. V dropped 4 bases and J dropped 0 bases, with 19 bases sitting between them. The germline V gene has CDR1 SGHAT and CDR2 FQDESV (reference sequence). The CDR3 DNA is TGTGCCAGCAGCTCCCGCAGGGTGGGGGCCTTAGCCAAAAACATTCAGTACTTC. This translates into CASSSRRVGALAKNIQYF.

This chain joins TRBV7-8 and TRBJ2-7; D may be TRBD1 (6 bases). The V gene's germline CDR1 is SGHVS and CDR2 FQNEAQ. Trimming removed 1 base at V and 3 bases at J, with 13 bases between. The CDR3 covers 15 residues. In nucleotides, the CDR3 is TGTGCCAGCAGCTTAGGGCAGGGGCCGCTCTACGAGCAGTACTTC. Its translation: CASSLGQGPLYEQYF.

This clone was detected a few times. The J gene is TRBJ1-5, the V gene TRBV5-6; the D is unclear. The V end was cut by 0 bases, the J end by 9 bases, with 7 bases between. The CDR3 sequence is 12 residues long. The germline V gene encodes CDR1 SGHDT and CDR2 YYEEEE. The CDR3 is CASSLGGGPQHF. The CDR3, as DNA: TGTGCCAGCAGCTTGGGAGGTGGGCCCCAGCATTTT. The whole variable domain, remainder taken from reference TRBV5-6 and TRBJ1-5, is DAGVTQSPTHLIKTRGQQVTLRCSPKSGHDTVSWYQQALGQGPQFIFQYYEEEERQRGNFPDRFSGHQFPNYSSELNVNALLLGDSALYLCASSLGGGPQHFGDGTRLSIL.

The CDR3 loop is CASKLADNTGELFF. DNA of the CDR3: TGTGCCAGCAAACTAGCGGACAACACCGGGGAGCTGTTTTTT. This sequence joins TRBV2 and TRBJ2-2; TRBD2 agrees at 8 bases. Germline values: CDR1 SNHLY, CDR2 FYNNEI. This CDR3 is built from 14 residues. With V trimmed by 7 bases and J by 2 bases, 3 bases remained unmatched.

The genes are TRBV7-9 and TRBJ2-3, with TRBD2 matching 7 bases. The ends lost 5 bases at V and 4 bases at J; junction bases unmatched: 6. CDR1 SEHNR and CDR2 FQNEAQ come from the germline V gene (reference sequence). This CDR3 spans 14 amino acids. The DNA for the CDR3 is TGTGCCAGCAGCGACCGGACTAGTGCAGATACGCAGTATTTT. It codes for CASSDRTSADTQYF. The full variable domain, its missing parts supplied by reference TRBV7-9 and TRBJ2-3, is DTGVSQNPRHKITKRGQNVTFRCDPISEHNRLYWYRQTLGQGPEFLTYFQNEAQLEKSRLLSDRFSAERPKGSFSTLEIQRTEQGDSAMYLCASSDRTSADTQYFGPGTRLTVL.

The chain is built from TRBV5-4 and TRBJ1-2; 8 bases fit TRBD1. With 4 bases clipped from V and 7 bases from J, the junction kept 6 bases outside the gene matches. CDR3 length: 13 residues. Germline V gene sequence: CDR1 SGHNT, CDR2 YYREEE (reference sequence). CDR3 nucleotides: TGTGCCAGCAGCCTGGACAGGGTTGGTGGCTACACCTTC. Protein: CASSLDRVGGYTF.

This chain joins TRBV5-1 and TRBJ2-2; 10 bases match TRBD2. Per germline, CDR1 SGHRS and CDR2 YFSETQ. The junction had 5 bases not matched to a gene; V was cut back by 0 bases and J by 6 bases. The length of the CDR3 is 16 residues. This CDR3 reads CASSLGLAGVAGELFF. CDR3 DNA sequence: TGCGCCAGCAGCTTGGGTCTAGCGGGAGTGGCCGGGGAGCTGTTTTTT.

This chain uses TRBV7-2 with TRBJ2-7, with 10 bases aligning to TRBD2. V was pared by 0 bases and J by 7 bases, with 15 bases of the junction left unmatched. The CDR3 sequence is 18 residues long. Germline V gene lookup returns CDR1 SGHTA and CDR2 FQGNSA. The CDR3 region has the DNA TGTGCCAGCAGCTTAGCGCTAACAGGCCTAGCGGGGGTCTATGAGCAGTACTTC. It encodes CASSLALTGLAGVYEQYF.

The genes are TRBV11-1 and TRBJ2-7; 8 bases match TRBD2. The CDR3 runs to 15 residues. With 6 bases clipped from V and 7 bases from J, the junction kept 14 bases outside the gene matches. CDR1 and CDR2 from the germline V gene are SGHAT and FQDESV (reference sequence). CDR3 nucleotides: TGTGCCAGCAGTTCTTCAGGGACTAGTGTGGGGGAGCAGTACTTC. Amino acid sequence: CASSSSGTSVGEQYF. Based on the CDR3 plus reference TRBV11-1 and TRBJ2-7, the full variable domain is EAEVAQSPRYKITEKSQAVAFWCDPISGHATLYWYRQILGQGPELLVQFQDESVVDDSQLPKDRFSAERLKGVDSTLKIQPAELGDSAMYLCASSSSGTSVGEQYFGPGTRLTVT.

The chain recombines TRBV11-3 with TRBJ2-3; a weak D match, TRBD1 (6 bases). CDR3 length: 13 amino acids. Between the trimmed V and J ends, which lost 5 bases and 6 bases, there was a span of 12 bases. CDR1 is SGHNT, CDR2 YENEEA, per germline. The CDR3 sequence: CASSPHRADTQYF. CDR3 nucleotides: TGTGCCAGCAGCCCACACAGGGCGGATACGCAGTATTTT. Full variable domain (missing parts from reference TRBV11-3 and TRBJ2-3): EAGVVQSPRYKIIEKKQPVAFWCNPISGHNTLYWYLQNLGQGPELLIRYENEEAVDDSQLPKDRFSAERLKGVDSTLKIQPAELGDSAVYLCASSPHRADTQYFGPGTRLTVL.

This CDR3 reads CASSPIWLAGEQYF. The DNA of the CDR3 is TGTGCCAGCAGCCCGATCTGGCTAGCTGGGGAGCAGTACTTC. V is TRBV5-5 and J is TRBJ2-7; TRBD2 might be the D (5 bases). This CDR3 has 14 residues. The germline CDR1 and CDR2 sequences are SGHKS and YYEKEE (reference sequence). Trimming took 4 bases from V and 7 from J, leaving 18 bases between them.

The chain couples TRBV6-6 to TRBJ1-3; D perhaps matches TRBD1 (5 bases). Trimming removed 6 bases from V and 0 bases from J, with 9 bases in between. The CDR3 runs to 14 residues. Germline-derived CDR1 and CDR2 are MNHNY and SVGAGI (reference sequence). The CDR3 nucleotides read TGTGCCAGCAGGCCAGGGATCTCTGGAAACACCATATATTTT. Translation gives CASRPGISGNTIYF.

The J gene is TRBJ2-7, the V gene TRBV11-1; TRBD1 matches 7 bases. Germline lookup yields CDR1 SGHAT and CDR2 FQDESV (reference sequence). The V segment lost 5 bases and the J segment 2 bases; nucleotides outside the gene matches: 9. This CDR3 has 15 amino acids. CDR3 nucleotides: TGTGCCAGCAGCGCCACGACAGGGAGCCCCTACGAGCAGTACTTC. This encodes CASSATTGSPYEQYF. Drawing the rest from reference TRBV11-1 and TRBJ2-7, the complete variable domain is EAEVAQSPRYKITEKSQAVAFWCDPISGHATLYWYRQILGQGPELLVQFQDESVVDDSQLPKDRFSAERLKGVDSTLKIQPAELGDSAMYLCASSATTGSPYEQYFGPGTRLTVT.

This clone occurred once. The genes are TRBV7-2 and TRBJ2-3, with 8 positions matching TRBD2. CDR3 length: 14 amino acids. CDR1 is SGHTA and CDR2 is FQGNSA in the germline V gene. J gave up 6 bases and V 6 bases, and 8 bases lay outside the gene matches. The CDR3 DNA reads TGTGCCAGCAGGCCCGGGGGGGGTAGGGATACGCAGTATTTT. It translates to CASRPGGGRDTQYF. The full variable domain, with the rest looked up from reference TRBV7-2 and TRBJ2-3, is GAGVSQSPSNKVTEKGKDVELRCDPISGHTALYWYRQSLGQGLEFLIYFQGNSAPDKSGLPSDRFSAERTGGSVSTLTIQRTQQEDSAVYLCASRPGGGRDTQYFGPGTRLTVL.

V usage is TRBV10-3 and J usage is TRBJ1-1; D remains ambiguous. The germline gives CDR1 ENHRY, CDR2 SYGVKD. This CDR3 is 13 amino acids long. Trimming took off 5 bases at V and 2 bases at J, with 9 bases between the two ends. The CDR3 here is CAISTTGNTEAFF. CDR3 in DNA: TGTGCCATCAGTACGACCGGAAACACTGAAGCTTTCTTT.